Each of the 31 T cell receptor beta chains below was sequenced from the same sample in a study of T cell repertoires in urothelial bladder cancer. The protocol was immunoSEQ multiplex PCR, while the TCRdb copy is restricted to in-frame clones and leaves out a portion. This sample has fewer than 15,000 clones, with around two thirds found just once. Sequences were obtained from tumor-infiltrating cells from bladder cancer. These receptors were taken from a human donor with urothelial carcinoma.

This clone was seen a handful of times. CDR3 sequence: CASSPDRGPHYGYTF. The CDR3 coding sequence is TGTGCCAGCAGCCCCGACAGGGGGCCGCACTATGGCTACACCTTC. The rearrangement joins TRBV7-3 to TRBJ1-2; 10 nucleotides line up with TRBD1. The CDR3 extends over 15 amino acids. Germline V gives CDR1 SGHTA, CDR2 FQGTGA. The J segment lost 3 bases and the V segment lost 5 bases, leaving 6 bases of the junction unmatched.

J is TRBJ1-3 and V is TRBV7-2, with 8 bases aligning to TRBD1. The CDR3 contains 15 residues. The germline V gene has CDR1 SGHTA and CDR2 FQGNSA. The trim removed 4 bases at V and 4 bases at J, leaving 6 bases unmatched. CDR3 loop: CASSSQGALGNTIYF. CDR3 nucleotide sequence: TGTGCCAGCAGCTCCCAGGGGGCACTAGGAAACACCATATATTTT.

The gene calls are TRBV19 and TRBJ1-2, with 10 positions matching TRBD1. V dropped 6 bases and J dropped 6; count of bases not matched to a gene: 4. CDR1 is LNHDA, CDR2 SQIVND, per germline (reference sequence). CDR3 length: 13 amino acids. CDR3 residues: CASSRDRGNGYTF. DNA for the CDR3: TGTGCCAGTAGCCGGGACAGGGGTAATGGCTACACCTTC.

The chain carries TRBV5-8 and TRBJ1-2; 7 bases fit TRBD1. With V trimmed by 5 bases and J by 4 bases, 8 bases remained unmatched. The CDR3 loop spans 14 amino acids. Germline V lookup: CDR1 SGHTS, CDR2 YDEGEE. DNA for the CDR3: TGTGCCAGCAGGACCTGGACAGGTTCCTATGGCTACACCTTC. Translating gives CASRTWTGSYGYTF. The full variable domain, its missing parts supplied by reference TRBV5-8 and TRBJ1-2, is EAGVTQSPTHLIKTRGQQATLRCSPISGHTSVYWYQQALGLGLQFLLWYDEGEERNRGNFPPRFSGRQFPNYSSELNVNALELEDSALYLCASRTWTGSYGYTFGSGTRLTVV.

This clone came up a few times. The CDR3 sequence is CASTTGAYTQYF. The CDR3 bases are TGTGCCAGTACCACAGGGGCTTATACGCAGTATTTT. J is TRBJ2-3 and V is TRBV19, with 7 nucleotides matching TRBD1. CDR1 is LNHDA, CDR2 SQIVND, per germline (reference sequence). The CDR3 runs to 12 residues. V was clipped by 7 bases and J by 7 bases; unmatched bases: 5.

The chain has TRBV5-1 and TRBJ1-4; no reliable D call. CDR1 and CDR2 (germline): SGHRS, YFSETQ. The CDR3 has 14 residues. V was shortened by 2 bases and J by 1 base, with 6 bases between the two germline ends. CDR3 in amino acids: CASSFGETNEKLFF. The CDR3 DNA is TGCGCCAGCAGCTTCGGGGAAACTAATGAAAAACTGTTTTTT. Full variable domain (outside the CDR3, taken from reference TRBV5-1 and TRBJ1-4): KAGVTQTPRYLIKTRGQQVTLSCSPISGHRSVSWYQQTPGQGLQFLFEYFSETQRNKGNFPGRFSGRQFSNSRSEMNVSTLELGDSALYLCASSFGETNEKLFFGSGTQLSVL.

This rearrangement joins TRBV5-1 to TRBJ2-5; D possibly corresponds to TRBD1 (6 bases). CDR1 SGHRS and CDR2 YFSETQ come from the germline V gene. Trimming removed 7 bases at V and 1 base at J, with 20 bases between. The CDR3 totals 16 residues. The CDR3 nucleotides are TGCGCCAGCGGTCCTGGGACACTTTGGGGCCAAGAGACCCAGTACTTC. It specifies CASGPGTLWGQETQYF.

This clone has only a few counts. The J gene is TRBJ2-1, the V gene TRBV4-1, with no clear D. The CDR3 totals 13 residues. Trimming shortened V by 0 bases and J by 2 bases, and 2 bases separated the two germline ends. Per germline, CDR1 MGHRA and CDR2 YSYEKL. The CDR3 is CASSQDPYNEQFF. In DNA, the CDR3 is TGCGCCAGCAGCCAAGATCCCTACAATGAGCAGTTCTTC.

The chain joins TRBV6-6 to TRBJ2-3; D is unclear. Germline V CDR1 and CDR2: MNHNY, SVGAGI (reference sequence). V shed 5 bases and J shed 0 bases, with 9 bases lying between them. This CDR3 contains 14 residues. The CDR3 spells CASSLRRSTDTQYF. CDR3 DNA sequence: TGTGCCAGCAGTCTTCGGCGTAGCACAGATACGCAGTATTTT.

The CDR3 spells CASSSSAGAYEQYV. CDR3 in DNA: TGTGCCAGCTCCTCATCAGCCGGCGCCTACGAGCAGTACGTC. The rearrangement uses TRBV18 and TRBJ2-7; D not resolved. CDR1 and CDR2 from the germline V gene are KGHSH and LQKENI. CDR3 length equals 14 residues. With 6 bases removed from V and 2 bases from J, the gap between germline ends came to 14 bases.

The chain employs TRBV1 and TRBJ1-1; no DNA check was done on the table's D call, TRBD1. TRBV1 is classified as a pseudogene. The CDR3 totals 16 residues. The CDR3 DNA reads as TGCACCAGCAGCCCGACAGGGAGGCGGATGAACACTGAAGCTTTCTTT. Its translation: CTSSPTGRRMNTEAFF.

The chain joins TRBV7-2 to TRBJ2-4; 9 bases fit TRBD2. The CDR3 contains 15 residues. Trimming cost V 9 bases and J 3 bases; bases outside gene matches: 9. Germline CDR1 SGHTA, CDR2 FQGNSA. The CDR3 loop reads CASREGGGVKNIQYF. CDR3 bases: TGTGCCAGTCGAGAAGGCGGGGGGGTCAAAAACATTCAGTACTTC.

The CDR3 coding sequence is TGCACCAGCAGCCAGGTACCTCTAGCGGGGGGGCTCCACGCCTACGAGCAGTACTTC. Protein: CTSSQVPLAGGLHAYEQYF. This chain joins TRBV1 and TRBJ2-7; the listed D gene, TRBD2, was not tested against the DNA. TRBV1 is classified as a pseudogene. The CDR3 length is 19 residues.

The chain employs TRBV7-2 and TRBJ1-5; D gene unclear. The CDR3 runs 13 residues. Trimming removed 1 base from V and 4 bases from J, with 5 bases in between. Germline V gene data show CDR1 as SGHTA and CDR2 as FQGNSA. The CDR3, as DNA: TGTGCCAGCAGCTTAGGTCTAAATCAGCCCCAGCATTTT. It codes for CASSLGLNQPQHF.

The V gene is TRBV30, the J gene TRBJ2-5, with D tentatively TRBD1 (6 bases). In germline, CDR1 is GTSNPN, CDR2 SVGIG (reference sequence). Trimming removed 0 bases from V and 1 base from J, with 9 bases in between. The CDR3 extends over 14 amino acids. The CDR3 here is CAWSVKGVQETQYF. CDR3 nucleotide sequence: TGTGCCTGGAGTGTAAAGGGGGTCCAAGAGACCCAGTACTTC.

The J gene is TRBJ2-7, the V gene TRBV4-3, with D unclear. The germline V and J ends were trimmed by 7 bases and 3 bases, with 13 bases remaining between them. This CDR3 is built from 13 residues. The germline CDR1 and CDR2 sequences are LGHNA and YSLEER. The CDR3 DNA sequence: TGCGCCAGCAAAATGGGCCTTAGCTACGAGCAGTACTTC. It encodes CASKMGLSYEQYF.

This clone came up a few times. This chain links TRBV7-2 with TRBJ2-1; 16 nucleotides agree with TRBD2. Germline-derived CDR1 and CDR2 are SGHTA and FQGNSA. This CDR3 has 18 amino acids. J gave up 14 bases and V 1 base, and 14 bases lay outside the gene matches. This chain's CDR3 is CASSLDAGTSGGAQYKFF. CDR3 nucleotides: TGTGCCAGCAGCTTAGACGCCGGGACTAGCGGGGGGGCCCAGTATAAGTTCTTC. The full variable domain, rest sourced from reference TRBV7-2 and TRBJ2-1, is GAGVSQSPSNKVTEKGKDVELRCDPISGHTALYWYRQSLGQGLEFLIYFQGNSAPDKSGLPSDRFSAERTGGSVSTLTIQRTQQEDSAVYLCASSLDAGTSGGAQYKFFGPGTRLTVL.

The chain recombines TRBV6-5 with TRBJ2-3; a weak D match, TRBD2 (5 bases). The germline CDR1 and CDR2 sequences are MNHEY and SVGAGI. Trimming left V 6 bases short and J 5 bases short, with 9 bases between. The CDR3 extends over 12 amino acids. CDR3 nucleotide sequence: TGTGCCAGCAGGGACTGGATAGATACGCAGTATTTT. Its protein is CASRDWIDTQYF.

The chain is built from TRBV9 and TRBJ2-3; D is perhaps TRBD2 (6 bases). Germline values: CDR1 SGDLS, CDR2 YYNGEE. Trimming removed 6 bases from V and 2 bases from J, with 16 bases in between. This CDR3 spans 15 amino acids. The CDR3 region is CASNSGVPPTDTQYF. The CDR3 DNA reads TGTGCCAGCAACTCGGGGGTCCCCCCCACAGATACGCAGTATTTT. Based on the CDR3 plus reference TRBV9 and TRBJ2-3, the full variable domain is DSGVTQTPKHLITATGQRVTLRCSPRSGDLSVYWYQQSLDQGLQFLIQYYNGEERAKGNILERFSAQQFPDLHSELNLSSLELGDSALYFCASNSGVPPTDTQYFGPGTRLTVL.

This rearrangement joins TRBV30 to TRBJ2-2; TRBD1 is a possible D gene (5 bases). V was shortened by 2 bases and J by 1 base, with 5 bases between the two germline ends. The CDR3 loop spans 13 amino acids. The germline gives CDR1 GTSNPN, CDR2 SVGIG (reference sequence). CDR3 sequence: CAWSTGNTGELFF. CDR3 sequence (DNA): TGTGCCTGGAGTACAGGGAACACCGGGGAGCTGTTTTTT.

J is TRBJ1-1 and V is TRBV13; D call uncertain. The length of the CDR3 is 16 residues. Deletions cut 5 bases from V and 1 base from J, with 17 bases between. Looked up from germline, CDR1 is PRHDT and CDR2 is FYEKMQ (reference sequence). CDR3 in amino acids: CASSDAAGYGNTEAFF. The CDR3 nucleotides read TGTGCCAGCAGCGATGCAGCGGGCTACGGGAACACTGAAGCTTTCTTT.

The genes are TRBV19 and TRBJ1-2, with no clear D. Trimming took off 3 bases at V and 3 bases at J, with 2 bases between the two ends. There are 11 residues in the CDR3. Germline CDR1 is LNHDA and CDR2 is SQIVND (reference sequence). The CDR3 here is CASSIDYGYTF. CDR3 bases: TGTGCCAGTAGTATCGACTATGGCTACACCTTC. The entire variable domain, with the rest obtained from reference TRBV19 and TRBJ1-2, is as follows: DGGITQSPKYLFRKEGQNVTLSCEQNLNHDAMYWYRQDPGQGLRLIYYSQIVNDFQKGDIAEGYSVSREKKESFPLTVTSAQKNPTAFYLCASSIDYGYTFGSGTRLTVV.

This clone is labeled as medium-sized. The chain is built from TRBV6-5 and TRBJ1-2, with D possibly being TRBD1 (6 bases). The CDR3 totals 12 residues. V lost 4 bases, J lost 4 bases, and 7 bases lay in between. From germline, CDR1 is MNHEY and CDR2 SVGAGI. The CDR3 loop reads CASSSGAYGYTF. The CDR3 DNA follows: TGTGCCAGCAGTTCAGGGGCCTATGGCTACACCTTC.

The chain carries TRBV5-6 and TRBJ2-5; D call uncertain. The CDR3 has 15 residues. The germline CDR1 and CDR2 sequences are SGHDT and YYEEEE. The germline V and J ends were trimmed by 3 bases and 2 bases, with 14 bases remaining between them. For the CDR3, the DNA is TGTGCCAGCAGCTCGCGGCTACAGTTACAAGAGACCCAGTACTTC. This translates into CASSSRLQLQETQYF.

This clone was seen a handful of times. CDR3 coding DNA: TGTGCCAGCAGCGATCAGGGGTTCAGGGCCTACGAGCAGTACGTC. Protein product: CASSDQGFRAYEQYV. This rearrangement joins TRBV27 to TRBJ2-7; possible D gene TRBD1, 6 bases. The CDR3 is 15 amino acids. Trimming took off 6 bases at V and 2 bases at J, with 17 bases between the two ends. In germline, CDR1 is MNHEY, CDR2 SMNVEV (reference sequence).

Concerning this clone: Relative to the germline gene, one junction end is altered; a read error may explain this. The chain combines TRBV6-6 with TRBJ1-1; no clear D gene. This CDR3 comprises 12 residues. Germline V lookup: CDR1 MNHNY, CDR2 SVGAGI (reference sequence). CDR3 residues: CASIYSNTEAFF. The CDR3 bases are TGTGCCAGCATTTACTCGAACACTGAAGCTTTCTTT.

This chain joins TRBV19 and TRBJ2-1; maybe TRBD2 (7 bases). V shed 3 bases and J shed 4 bases, with 13 bases lying between them. CDR1 is LNHDA and CDR2 is SQIVND in the germline V gene (reference sequence). This CDR3 spans 15 amino acids. The CDR3, as DNA: TGTGCCAGTAGTATTTCGGGGGGCCCGTACAATGAGCAGTTCTTC. Translated, it gives CASSISGGPYNEQFF.

The CDR3 region has the DNA TGTGCCAGTAAGGGCCCGGGACACTCGAACACTGAAGCTTTCTTT. Amino acid sequence: CASKGPGHSNTEAFF. The genes are TRBV19 and TRBJ1-1, with a possible D match to TRBD1 (6 bases). In germline, CDR1 is LNHDA, CDR2 SQIVND (reference sequence). V shed 7 bases and J shed 1 base, with 16 bases lying between them. This CDR3 has 15 amino acids.

The gene calls are TRBV6-5 and TRBJ2-6; D gene unclear. The CDR3 totals 15 residues. The germline V gene has CDR1 MNHEY and CDR2 SVGAGI. V was pared by 6 bases and J by 2 bases, with 11 bases between. DNA for the CDR3: TGTGCCAGCAGCTATACTGAAGCTGGGGCCAACGTCCTGACTTTC. Protein sequence: CASSYTEAGANVLTF.

The V call is TRBV7-9, the J call TRBJ2-7; the match to TRBD1 covers 11 bases. Germline CDR1 SEHNR, CDR2 FQNEAQ (reference sequence). The CDR3 spans 15 residues. Trimming removed 3 bases from V and 7 bases from J; junction bases left unmatched: 8. CDR3 amino acids: CASSFSGQGAGEQYF. The CDR3 nucleotides are TGTGCCAGCAGCTTTTCAGGACAGGGGGCGGGGGAGCAGTACTTC.

The chain recombines TRBV5-4 with TRBJ2-7; D ambiguous. The V gene's germline CDR1 is SGHNT and CDR2 YYREEE (reference sequence). CDR3 length equals 14 residues. Trimming removed 4 bases at V and 0 bases at J, with 11 bases between. The CDR3 DNA is TGTGCCAGCAGCCCCGGACGTAACTCCTACGAGCAGTACTTC. Its protein is CASSPGRNSYEQYF.